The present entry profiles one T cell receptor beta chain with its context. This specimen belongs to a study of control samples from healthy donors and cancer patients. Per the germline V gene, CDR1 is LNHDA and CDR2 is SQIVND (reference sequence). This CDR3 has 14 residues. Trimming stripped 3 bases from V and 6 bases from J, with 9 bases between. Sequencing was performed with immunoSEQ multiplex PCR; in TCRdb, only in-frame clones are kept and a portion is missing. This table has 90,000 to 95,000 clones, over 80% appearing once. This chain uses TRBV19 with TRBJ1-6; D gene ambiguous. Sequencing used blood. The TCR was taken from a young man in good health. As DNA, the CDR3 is TGTGCCAGTAGTATTGCGGGAGGTAATTCACCCCTCCACTTT. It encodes CASSIAGGNSPLHF.